What follows are 5 T cell receptor beta chains derived from one specimen sequenced in a study of T cell clones after liver transplantation. Repertoires were generated with immunoSEQ multiplex PCR, while TCRdb's copy carries only in-frame clones and drops some. The repertoire consists of fewer than 65,000 clones, with 86% occurring once and the leading ten covering 14%. Sequenced here: CD8+ T cells from blood, sampled 12 months after liver transplant. These receptors came from a human patient who received a liver transplant. T cells may partly derive from the graft donor.

This chain uses TRBV5-8 with TRBJ2-6; D is undetermined. The CDR3 runs 13 residues. The V gene's germline CDR1 is SGHTS and CDR2 YDEGEE. Trimming cost V 2 bases and J 3 bases, with 3 bases left between them. In nucleotides, the CDR3 is TGTGCCAGCAGCTTCTATGGGGCCAACGTCCTGACTTTC. Its translation: CASSFYGANVLTF.

The gene calls are TRBV4-1 and TRBJ2-7; 7 bases are shared with TRBD2. CDR3 size: 16 residues. From germline, CDR1 is MGHRA and CDR2 YSYEKL. Trimming at V came to 0 bases and at J to 2 bases, leaving 7 bases not matched to a gene. The CDR3 region is CASSQDPGGAPYEQYF. In DNA form, the CDR3 reads TGCGCCAGCAGCCAAGATCCGGGGGGAGCGCCCTACGAGCAGTACTTC.

V gene TRBV30 combines with J gene TRBJ1-2; D may be TRBD1 (6 bases). Germline V gene sequence: CDR1 GTSNPN, CDR2 SVGIG (reference sequence). Trimming left V 3 bases short and J 2 bases short, with 10 bases between. CDR3 length: 13 residues. CDR3 protein: CAWRAGANYGYTF. CDR3 coding DNA: TGTGCCTGGAGAGCGGGGGCGAACTATGGCTACACCTTC.

The chain joins TRBV11-2 to TRBJ1-5; 9 bases are shared with TRBD1. Germline loops: CDR1 SGHAT, CDR2 FQNNGV. The CDR3 has 15 residues. With 5 bases clipped from V and 6 bases from J, the junction kept 8 bases outside the gene matches. The CDR3 bases are TGTGCCAGCAGCCCAGGACAGGGGCAGGGTCAGCCCCAGCATTTT. Protein: CASSPGQGQGQPQHF.

J is TRBJ1-4 and V is TRBV5-4, with D uncertain. The CDR3 has 14 amino acids. Trimming cost V 2 bases and J 8 bases, with 13 bases left between them. Germline V gene data show CDR1 as SGHNT and CDR2 as YYREEE (reference sequence). The CDR3: CASSFSGLGEKLFF. The CDR3 DNA reads as TGTGCCAGCAGCTTCAGTGGACTGGGGGAAAAACTGTTTTTT.